Presented here are 17 T cell receptor beta chains from one specimen sequenced in a study of cytomegalovirus exposure and HLA in healthy donors. The PCR employed 60 Vbeta primers together with 13 Jbeta primers. TCRdb keeps only in-frame clones here, not all; method: immunoSEQ multiplex PCR. The sample contains around 170,000 clones, roughly 79% of which appear only once. What was sequenced was PBMCs. The receptors were sampled from a man between 40 and 49 years old in good health and CMV-seronegative.

This chain uses TRBV7-8 with TRBJ2-1; 14 bases agree with TRBD2. CDR1 and CDR2 (germline): SGHVS, FQNEAQ. J lost 7 bases, V lost 4 bases, and 9 bases had no gene match. The CDR3 spans 17 residues. Written as DNA, the CDR3 is TGTGCCAGCAGCTCCAACCGGGGACTAGCGGGGGTAAATGAGCAGTTCTTC. Encoded protein: CASSSNRGLAGVNEQFF.

This clone was found once. V gene TRBV5-1 combines with J gene TRBJ2-3; 9 bases match TRBD1. In germline, CDR1 is SGHRS, CDR2 YFSETQ. This CDR3 spans 15 amino acids. The trim removed 4 bases at V and 0 bases at J, leaving 3 bases unmatched. The CDR3 here is CASSQGQGSTDTQYF. DNA of the CDR3: TGCGCCAGCAGCCAAGGACAGGGGAGCACAGATACGCAGTATTTT. Together with reference TRBV5-1 and TRBJ2-3, the CDR3 gives the full variable domain: KAGVTQTPRYLIKTRGQQVTLSCSPISGHRSVSWYQQTPGQGLQFLFEYFSETQRNKGNFPGRFSGRQFSNSRSEMNVSTLELGDSALYLCASSQGQGSTDTQYFGPGTRLTVL.

The chain employs TRBV2 and TRBJ1-5, with D maybe TRBD1 (5 bases). V dropped 7 bases and J dropped 3 bases, with 10 bases sitting between them. CDR3 size: 13 residues. The germline V gene has CDR1 SNHLY and CDR2 FYNNEI. The CDR3 sequence is CASNRRANQPQHF. CDR3 bases: TGTGCCAGCAACCGCAGGGCCAATCAGCCCCAGCATTTT.

The V gene is TRBV27, the J gene TRBJ2-1, with 8 bases lining up with TRBD2. Germline lookup yields CDR1 MNHEY and CDR2 SMNVEV (reference sequence). The CDR3 spans 15 residues. Trimming removed 8 bases from V and 4 bases from J; junction bases left unmatched: 10. DNA for the CDR3: TGTGCCAGCGGACCACCGGGAGGGGATTACAATGAGCAGTTCTTC. Its protein is CASGPPGGDYNEQFF.

The chain couples TRBV1 to TRBJ2-7; whether TRBD2, the table's D call, matches the DNA was not checked. TRBV1 is tagged as a pseudogene. The CDR3 contains 20 residues. The CDR3, as DNA: TGCACCAGCAGCCAAGATAAAGGGACGTTGTGTCGGGAGCGCACCTACGAGCAGTACTTC. Amino acids: CTSSQDKGTLCRERTYEQYF.

V and J are TRBV7-2 and TRBJ2-1; TRBD1 matches 7 bases. The CDR3 has 15 amino acids. Germline V gives CDR1 SGHTA, CDR2 FQGNSA. Unmatched junction bases numbered 8, after V lost 5 bases and J lost 4 bases. CDR3 in DNA: TGTGCCAGCAGCCCAGACAGGGAAGGGTACAATGAGCAGTTCTTC. Translated: CASSPDREGYNEQFF.

Only a few counts were recorded for this clone. The chain has TRBV27 and TRBJ2-3, with D possibly being TRBD1 (5 bases). This CDR3 has 14 amino acids. Per germline, CDR1 MNHEY and CDR2 SMNVEV (reference sequence). The V gene lost 6 bases and the J gene lost 1 base, with 11 bases spanning the gap. The CDR3, as DNA: TGTGCCAGCAGCCTAACACAGGGCACAGATACGCAGTATTTT. This codes for CASSLTQGTDTQYF.

V and J are TRBV18 and TRBJ1-4; no definite D call. CDR1 and CDR2 from the germline V gene are KGHSH and LQKENI. With 3 bases removed from V and 8 bases from J, the gap between germline ends came to 7 bases. The CDR3 is made up of 12 amino acids. The CDR3 sequence: CASSPSREKLFF. The CDR3 DNA follows: TGTGCCAGCTCACCTTCTAGGGAAAAACTGTTTTTT.

The chain combines TRBV7-3 with TRBJ1-2; TRBD1 matches 7 bases. The trim removed 4 bases at V and 6 bases at J, leaving 5 bases unmatched. Germline V lookup: CDR1 SGHTA, CDR2 FQGTGA. This CDR3 is 13 amino acids long. The CDR3 DNA sequence: TGTGCCAGCAGCTCAGAGGGGGCGGATGGCTACACCTTC. It specifies CASSSEGADGYTF.

V is TRBV19 and J is TRBJ2-3; 7 bases line up with TRBD2. The germline V gene has CDR1 LNHDA and CDR2 SQIVND (reference sequence). The CDR3 runs 15 residues. Trimming cost V 1 base and J 8 bases; bases outside gene matches: 9. Written as DNA, the CDR3 is TGTGCCAGTAGTATAGGCCAGGGAGGCGGGGGTACGCAGTATTTT. Protein: CASSIGQGGGGTQYF.

This clone was observed a few times. The rearrangement joins TRBV20-1 to TRBJ1-1, with no clear D. Between the trimmed V and J ends, which lost 5 bases and 5 bases, there was a span of 6 bases. The CDR3 extends over 10 amino acids. CDR1 and CDR2 (germline): DFQATT, SNEGSKA (reference sequence). The CDR3 DNA follows: TGCAGTGCTCGGTATACTGAAGCTTTCTTT. Translation gives CSARYTEAFF.

A few counts support this clone. CDR3 sequence (DNA): TGTGCCAGCAGGGGGGGGCCCCTGGAGAACACTGAAGCTTTCTTT. Amino acid sequence: CASRGGPLENTEAFF. V usage is TRBV27 and J usage is TRBJ1-1; possible D gene TRBD1, 6 bases. In germline, CDR1 is MNHEY, CDR2 SMNVEV (reference sequence). V was pared by 6 bases and J by 1 base, with 15 bases between. The CDR3 totals 15 residues.

The rearrangement links TRBV7-8 to TRBJ2-3, with 12 bases matching TRBD2. The length of the CDR3 is 16 residues. V shed 1 base, J shed 5 bases, and the junction held 4 bases outside the gene matches. Germline CDR1 SGHVS, CDR2 FQNEAQ. CDR3: CASSLGTSGTEDTQYF. Here the CDR3 DNA reads TGTGCCAGCAGCTTAGGGACTAGCGGGACGGAAGATACGCAGTATTTT.

The chain has TRBV6-1 and TRBJ1-1; 9 bases fit TRBD1. J lost 5 bases, V lost 5 bases, and 3 bases had no gene match. The germline V gene encodes CDR1 MNHNS and CDR2 SASEGT. The CDR3 covers 13 residues. CDR3 region: CASSWDRVTEAFF. CDR3 in DNA: TGTGCCAGCAGTTGGGACAGGGTGACTGAAGCTTTCTTT.

The genes are TRBV4-2 and TRBJ2-5; tentative D call: TRBD1 (6 bases). Trimming left V 0 bases short and J 3 bases short, with 14 bases between. The CDR3 covers 16 residues. CDR1 LGHNA and CDR2 YNFKEQ come from the germline V gene. This CDR3 reads CASSQEFGQGKETQYF. The CDR3 DNA reads as TGTGCCAGCAGCCAAGAATTCGGGCAGGGGAAAGAGACCCAGTACTTC.

This clone was picked up a small number of times. This chain connects TRBV5-4 to TRBJ1-2; 8 positions match TRBD1. This CDR3 comprises 15 residues. CDR1 and CDR2 (germline): SGHNT, YYREEE (reference sequence). J gave up 4 bases and V 1 base, and 6 bases lay outside the gene matches. This CDR3 reads CASSLRLTGAYGYTF. CDR3 sequence (DNA): TGTGCCAGCAGCTTGCGACTGACAGGGGCCTATGGCTACACCTTC.

V and J are TRBV18 and TRBJ2-1; 11 bases fit TRBD1. Trimming removed 5 bases from V and 8 bases from J; junction bases left unmatched: 5. Germline V lookup: CDR1 KGHSH, CDR2 LQKENI. The CDR3 sequence is 14 residues long. This CDR3 reads CASSAGTGGDEQFF. Written as DNA, the CDR3 is TGTGCCAGCTCAGCCGGGACAGGGGGGGATGAGCAGTTCTTC. The variable domain in full, completed from reference TRBV18 and TRBJ2-1, reads NAGVMQNPRHLVRRRGQEARLRCSPMKGHSHVYWYRQLPEEGLKFMVYLQKENIIDESGMPKERFSAEFPKEGPSILRIQQVVRGDSAAYFCASSAGTGGDEQFFGPGTRLTVL.